A single sample is the source of the 3 T cell receptor beta chains below, sequenced in a study of long-term antiretroviral therapy in people with HIV (dated by TCRdb to the early 2020s). The immunoSEQ hsTCRB v3.0 assay was used at survey level resolution to sequence the TRB variable region. The table comes from immuneACCESS by way of TCRdb, which keeps in-frame sequences with V and J called. Part of the clones is missing from these tables; in studies checked, under half for an unresolved V gene and the rest for unknown reasons. The sample table records about 18,000 clones; 70% to 90% of these occur just once. Of the sample, roughly 18% is held by the ten largest clones. This specimen was unsorted PBMCs, taken 0.6 years after starting antiretroviral therapy. The source is a woman in her late teens or twenties with HIV.

The chain joins TRBV2 to TRBJ2-1; D perhaps matches TRBD2 (6 bases). The CDR3 contains 11 residues. The germline gives CDR1 SNHLY, CDR2 FYNNEI. V was trimmed by 7 bases and J by 15 bases, leaving 16 bases between them. The CDR3 DNA is TGTGCCAGCACTGTACTAGCAGACGGGTTCTTC. It is translated as CASTVLADGFF.

The chain has TRBV5-1 and TRBJ2-1; TRBD2 aligns across 8 bases. This CDR3 region has 14 residues. Trimming cost V 0 bases and J 10 bases; bases outside gene matches: 6. Germline CDR1 and CDR2: SGHRS and YFSETQ. The CDR3 bases are TGCGCCAGCAGCTTGGATCTAGCGGGCTGGGAGCAGTTCTTC. It encodes CASSLDLAGWEQFF. Full variable domain (rest looked up from reference TRBV5-1 and TRBJ2-1): KAGVTQTPRYLIKTRGQQVTLSCSPISGHRSVSWYQQTPGQGLQFLFEYFSETQRNKGNFPGRFSGRQFSNSRSEMNVSTLELGDSALYLCASSLDLAGWEQFFGPGTRLTVL.

This rearrangement joins TRBV14 to TRBJ1-5; D might be TRBD1 (5 bases). Germline values: CDR1 SGHDN, CDR2 FVKESK. This CDR3 region has 14 residues. V lost 1 base to trimming and J lost 6 bases, with 10 bases between them. CDR3 DNA: TGTGCCAGCAGCCAAGCGCAGAGGGGTCAGCCCCAGCATTTT. Its translation is CASSQAQRGQPQHF.